These 7 T cell receptor beta chains came from one sample sequenced in a study of T cell responses to AZD1222 COVID-19 vaccine. Data came from immunoSEQ multiplex PCR; TCRdb stores just in-frame clones and leaves some out. In the table there are 170,000 or so clones, 75% to 90% of which are singletons. The specimen comprised peripheral blood, sampled on day 0 of AZD1222 vaccination. Receptor source: an adult in good health.

This clone was observed a single time. The CDR3 region is CASSLTPGGRGYGYTF. The DNA for the CDR3 is TGTGCCAGCAGTTTAACCCCGGGAGGGAGAGGCTATGGCTACACCTTC. The chain recombines TRBV28 with TRBJ1-2; D is ambiguous. The CDR3 consists of 16 residues. Germline assignment: CDR1 MDHEN and CDR2 SYDVKM. The V and J ends lost 2 bases and 4 bases respectively, with 17 bases between them.

The CDR3 DNA reads TGTGCCATCAGTGAGTTGGGGGGCTCCTACGAGCAGTACTTC. This encodes CAISELGGSYEQYF. The chain has TRBV10-3 and TRBJ2-7; tentative D call: TRBD2 (6 bases). V lost 1 base, J lost 0 bases, and 7 bases lay in between. Germline V lookup: CDR1 ENHRY, CDR2 SYGVKD. The CDR3 has 14 amino acids.

The rearrangement links TRBV7-2 to TRBJ2-1; D is perhaps TRBD2 (6 bases). Trimming shortened V by 5 bases and J by 3 bases, and 11 bases separated the two germline ends. The length of the CDR3 is 14 residues. CDR1 is SGHTA, CDR2 FQGNSA, per germline. The CDR3 spells CASSMSTSYNEQFF. The CDR3 region has the DNA TGTGCCAGCAGCATGTCGACTAGCTACAATGAGCAGTTCTTC.

The CDR3 region is CASTLHEGRNSPLHF. The CDR3 DNA follows: TGTGCCAGTACCTTACATGAGGGGCGAAATTCACCCCTCCACTTT. The chain is built from TRBV19 and TRBJ1-6, with D tentatively TRBD1 (5 bases). Germline values: CDR1 LNHDA, CDR2 SQIVND (reference sequence). The CDR3 contains 15 residues. V lost 7 bases and J 7 bases, leaving 17 bases between the germline ends. The full variable domain, rest sourced from reference TRBV19 and TRBJ1-6, is DGGITQSPKYLFRKEGQNVTLSCEQNLNHDAMYWYRQDPGQGLRLIYYSQIVNDFQKGDIAEGYSVSREKKESFPLTVTSAQKNPTAFYLCASTLHEGRNSPLHFGNGTRLTVT.

This chain joins TRBV19 and TRBJ1-2; TRBD1 might be the D (6 bases). V was trimmed by 5 bases and J by 9 bases, leaving 25 bases between them. There are 16 residues in the CDR3. Per germline, CDR1 LNHDA and CDR2 SQIVND (reference sequence). The CDR3 is CASSGDRQGHMGSYTF. CDR3 DNA: TGTGCCAGTAGTGGGGACCGTCAGGGGCACATGGGAAGCTACACCTTC.

The gene calls are TRBV5-4 and TRBJ1-2, with no clear D. The CDR3 covers 11 residues. Trimming left V 6 bases short and J 8 bases short, with 11 bases between. Germline values: CDR1 SGHNT, CDR2 YYREEE (reference sequence). CDR3 sequence (DNA): TGTGCCAGCAACTCGCCGGGAGGCTACACCTTC. Translation: CASNSPGGYTF. The entire variable domain, with the rest obtained from reference TRBV5-4 and TRBJ1-2, is as follows: ETGVTQSPTHLIKTRGQQVTLRCSSQSGHNTVSWYQQALGQGPQFIFQYYREEENGRGNFPPRFSGLQFPNYSSELNVNALELDDSALYLCASNSPGGYTFGSGTRLTVV.

The rearrangement links TRBV5-1 to TRBJ1-5, with D perhaps TRBD1 (6 bases). The CDR3 covers 15 residues. CDR1 SGHRS and CDR2 YFSETQ come from the germline V gene. V was clipped by 4 bases and J by 6 bases, with 17 bases between them. The CDR3 coding sequence is TGCGCCAGCAGCCCCCGCGCAGGGGAGGGTCAGCCCCAGCATTTT. Amino acid sequence: CASSPRAGEGQPQHF. The variable domain in full, with the rest retrieved from reference TRBV5-1 and TRBJ1-5, is KAGVTQTPRYLIKTRGQQVTLSCSPISGHRSVSWYQQTPGQGLQFLFEYFSETQRNKGNFPGRFSGRQFSNSRSEMNVSTLELGDSALYLCASSPRAGEGQPQHFGDGTRLSIL.